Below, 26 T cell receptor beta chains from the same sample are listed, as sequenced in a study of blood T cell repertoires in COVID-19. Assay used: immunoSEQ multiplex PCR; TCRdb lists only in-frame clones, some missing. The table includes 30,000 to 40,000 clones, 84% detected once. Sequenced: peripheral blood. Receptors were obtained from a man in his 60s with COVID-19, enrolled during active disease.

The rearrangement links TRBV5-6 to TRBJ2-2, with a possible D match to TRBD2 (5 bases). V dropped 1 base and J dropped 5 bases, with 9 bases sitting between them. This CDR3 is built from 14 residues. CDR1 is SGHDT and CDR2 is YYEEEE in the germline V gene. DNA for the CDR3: TGTGCCAGCAGCTTGCGGGGTTTTACCGGGGAGCTGTTTTTT. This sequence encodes CASSLRGFTGELFF.

DNA for the CDR3: TGTGCCAGTAGTATTGGGGAGAACGAGCAGTACTTC. Protein product: CASSIGENEQYF. The rearrangement joins TRBV19 to TRBJ2-7; tentative D call: TRBD2 (5 bases). Trimming pared 3 bases from V and 5 bases from J, leaving 8 bases between. CDR1 and CDR2 (germline): LNHDA, SQIVND (reference sequence). This CDR3 comprises 12 residues.

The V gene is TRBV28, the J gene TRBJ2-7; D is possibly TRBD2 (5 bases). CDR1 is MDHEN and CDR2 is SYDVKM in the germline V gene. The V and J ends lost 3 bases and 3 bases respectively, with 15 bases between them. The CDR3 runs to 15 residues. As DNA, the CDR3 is TGTGCCAGCAGTTTTTATGGACCGACTAACTACGAGCAGTACTTC. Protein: CASSFYGPTNYEQYF.

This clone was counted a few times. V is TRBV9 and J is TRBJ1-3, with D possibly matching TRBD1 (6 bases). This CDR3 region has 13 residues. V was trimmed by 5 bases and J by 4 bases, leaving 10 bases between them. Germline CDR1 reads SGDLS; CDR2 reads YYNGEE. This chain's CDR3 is CASSRQGGNTIYF. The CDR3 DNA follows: TGTGCCAGCAGTCGTCAGGGGGGAAACACCATATATTTT.

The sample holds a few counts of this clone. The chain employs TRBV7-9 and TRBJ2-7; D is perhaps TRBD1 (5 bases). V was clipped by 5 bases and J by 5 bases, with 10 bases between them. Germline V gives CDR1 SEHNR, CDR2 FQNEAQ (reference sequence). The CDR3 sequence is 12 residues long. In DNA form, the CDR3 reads TGTGCCAGCAGCGTACAGGCGAACGAGCAGTACTTC. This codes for CASSVQANEQYF.

Here the CDR3 DNA reads TGTGCCAGCAGCTACAGGGGTAATTCACCCCTCCACTTT. Protein product: CASSYRGNSPLHF. The chain carries TRBV27 and TRBJ1-6; 7 bases agree with TRBD1. Looked up from germline, CDR1 is MNHEY and CDR2 is SMNVEV (reference sequence). The CDR3 has 13 residues. V shed 6 bases and J 6 bases; nucleotides not matched to a gene: 2.

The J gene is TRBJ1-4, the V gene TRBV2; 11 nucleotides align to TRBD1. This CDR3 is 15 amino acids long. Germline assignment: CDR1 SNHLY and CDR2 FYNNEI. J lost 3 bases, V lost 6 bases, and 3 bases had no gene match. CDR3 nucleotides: TGTGCCAGCAGGGACAGGGGGCTAGCTAATGAAAAACTGTTTTTT. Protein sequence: CASRDRGLANEKLFF. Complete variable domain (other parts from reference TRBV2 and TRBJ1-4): EPEVTQTPSHQVTQMGQEVILRCVPISNHLYFYWYRQILGQKVEFLVSFYNNEISEKSEIFDDQFSVERPDGSNFTLKIRSTKLEDSAMYFCASRDRGLANEKLFFGSGTQLSVL.

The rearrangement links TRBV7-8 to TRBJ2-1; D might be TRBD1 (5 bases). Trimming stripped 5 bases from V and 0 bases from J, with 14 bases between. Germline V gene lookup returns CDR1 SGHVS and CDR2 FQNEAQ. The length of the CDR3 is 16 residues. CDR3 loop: CASSPVRQSSYNEQFF. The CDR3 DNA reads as TGTGCCAGCAGCCCCGTCCGACAGAGCTCCTACAATGAGCAGTTCTTC. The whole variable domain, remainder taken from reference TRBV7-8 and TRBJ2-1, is GAGVSQSPRYKVAKRGQDVALRCDPISGHVSLFWYQQALGQGPEFLTYFQNEAQLDKSGLPSDRFFAERPEGSVSTLKIQRTQQEDSAVYLCASSPVRQSSYNEQFFGPGTRLTVL.

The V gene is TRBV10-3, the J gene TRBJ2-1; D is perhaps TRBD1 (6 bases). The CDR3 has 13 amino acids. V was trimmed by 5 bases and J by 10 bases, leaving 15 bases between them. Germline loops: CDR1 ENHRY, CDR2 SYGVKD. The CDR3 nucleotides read TGTGCCATCAGTACTACAGGGCTAGGGGAGCAGTTCTTC. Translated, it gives CAISTTGLGEQFF.

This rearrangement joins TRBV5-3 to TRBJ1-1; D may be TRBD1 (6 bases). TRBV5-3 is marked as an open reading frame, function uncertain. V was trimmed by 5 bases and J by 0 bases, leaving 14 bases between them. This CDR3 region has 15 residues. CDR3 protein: CARSCGGAVNTEAFF. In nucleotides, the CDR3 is TGTGCCAGAAGTTGCGGGGGGGCCGTGAACACTGAAGCTTTCTTT.

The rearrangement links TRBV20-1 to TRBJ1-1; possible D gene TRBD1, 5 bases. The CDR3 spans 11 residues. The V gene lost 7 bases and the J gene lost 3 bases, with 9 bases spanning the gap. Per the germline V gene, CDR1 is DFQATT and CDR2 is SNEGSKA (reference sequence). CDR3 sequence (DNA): TGCAGTGTCGCGGGGGACACTGAAGCTTTCTTT. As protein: CSVAGDTEAFF.

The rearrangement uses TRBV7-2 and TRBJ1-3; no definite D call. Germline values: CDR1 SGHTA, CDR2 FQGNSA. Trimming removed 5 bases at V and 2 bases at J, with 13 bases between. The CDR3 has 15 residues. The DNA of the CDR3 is TGTGCCAGCAGCCCAGACGGGGTAGCTGGAAACACCATATATTTT. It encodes CASSPDGVAGNTIYF.

The CDR3, as DNA: TGTGCCAGCAGCCTCGGACTAGCGGGAGAGCGCGATGAGCAGTTCTTC. The encoded protein is CASSLGLAGERDEQFF. The chain carries TRBV3-1 (or the pseudogene TRBV3-2) and TRBJ2-1; 13 bases are a match to TRBD2. Trimming removed 4 bases from V and 8 bases from J; junction bases left unmatched: 8. Germline CDR1 and CDR2: LGHDT and YNNKEL (reference sequence). CDR3 length equals 16 residues.

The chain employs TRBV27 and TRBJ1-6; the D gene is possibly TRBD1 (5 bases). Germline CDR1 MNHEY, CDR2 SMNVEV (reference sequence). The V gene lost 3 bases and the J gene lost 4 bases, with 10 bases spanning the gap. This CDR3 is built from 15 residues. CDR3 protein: CASSLEGRYNSPLHF. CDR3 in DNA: TGTGCCAGCAGTTTGGAGGGACGGTATAATTCACCCCTCCACTTT.

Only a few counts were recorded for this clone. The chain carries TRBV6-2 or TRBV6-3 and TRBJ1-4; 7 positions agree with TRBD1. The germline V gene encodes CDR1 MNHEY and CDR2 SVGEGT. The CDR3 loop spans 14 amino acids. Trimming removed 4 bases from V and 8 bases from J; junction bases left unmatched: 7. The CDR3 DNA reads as TGTGCCAGCAGTTTCAACAGGGGTCGGGAAAAACTGTTTTTT. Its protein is CASSFNRGREKLFF.

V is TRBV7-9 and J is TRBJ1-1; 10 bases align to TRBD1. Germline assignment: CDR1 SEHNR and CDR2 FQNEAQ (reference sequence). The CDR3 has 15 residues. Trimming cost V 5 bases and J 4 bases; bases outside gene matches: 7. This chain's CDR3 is CASSRTGGGGTEAFF. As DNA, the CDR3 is TGTGCCAGCAGCCGGACAGGGGGAGGCGGCACTGAAGCTTTCTTT.

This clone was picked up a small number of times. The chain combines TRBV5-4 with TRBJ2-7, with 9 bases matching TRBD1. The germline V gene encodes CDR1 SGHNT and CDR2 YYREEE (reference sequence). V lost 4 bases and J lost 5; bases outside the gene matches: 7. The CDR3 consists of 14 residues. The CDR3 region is CASSPRTGENEQYF. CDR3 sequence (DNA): TGTGCCAGCAGCCCCCGGACAGGGGAGAACGAGCAGTACTTC.

The CDR3 loop reads CASTQNRGGYTF. As DNA, the CDR3 is TGTGCCAGTACCCAAAACAGGGGCGGCTACACCTTC. This sequence joins TRBV19 and TRBJ1-2, with 7 bases matching TRBD1. The CDR3 is 12 amino acids. The germline CDR1 and CDR2 sequences are LNHDA and SQIVND (reference sequence). With 7 bases clipped from V and 8 bases from J, the junction kept 7 bases outside the gene matches.

The CDR3 here is CASSYLTSGAQRYEQYF. The CDR3 region has the DNA TGTGCCAGCAGTTACTTGACTAGCGGGGCCCAGAGGTACGAGCAGTACTTC. V gene TRBV6-2 or TRBV6-3 combines with J gene TRBJ2-7, with 11 bases that match TRBD2. The V segment lost 1 base and the J segment 4 bases; nucleotides outside the gene matches: 9. Germline CDR1 MNHEY, CDR2 SVGEGT. The CDR3 extends over 17 amino acids.

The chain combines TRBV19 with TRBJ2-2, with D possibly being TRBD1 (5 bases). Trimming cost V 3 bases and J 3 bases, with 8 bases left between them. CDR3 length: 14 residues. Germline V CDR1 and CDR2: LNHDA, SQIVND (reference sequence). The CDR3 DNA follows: TGTGCCAGTAGTATGGGCAGGGACACCGGGGAGCTGTTTTTT. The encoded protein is CASSMGRDTGELFF.

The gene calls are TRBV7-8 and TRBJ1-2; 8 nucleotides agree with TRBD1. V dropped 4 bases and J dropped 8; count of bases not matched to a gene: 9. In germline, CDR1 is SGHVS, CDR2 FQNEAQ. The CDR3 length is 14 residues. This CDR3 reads CASSSQGAVGGYTF. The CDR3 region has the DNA TGTGCCAGCAGCTCCCAGGGGGCGGTTGGCGGCTACACCTTC.

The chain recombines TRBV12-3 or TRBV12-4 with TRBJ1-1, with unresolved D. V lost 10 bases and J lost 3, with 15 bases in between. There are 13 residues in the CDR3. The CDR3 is CATGYGVDTEAFF. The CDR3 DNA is TGTGCCACTGGGTACGGGGTGGACACTGAAGCTTTCTTT.

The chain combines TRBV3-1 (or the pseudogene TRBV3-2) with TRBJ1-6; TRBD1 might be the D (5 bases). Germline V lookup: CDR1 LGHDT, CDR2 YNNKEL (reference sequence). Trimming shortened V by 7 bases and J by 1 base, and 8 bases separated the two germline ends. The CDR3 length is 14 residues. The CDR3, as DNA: TGTGCCAGCACCCGGGGGTCCTATAATTCACCCCTCCACTTT. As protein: CASTRGSYNSPLHF.

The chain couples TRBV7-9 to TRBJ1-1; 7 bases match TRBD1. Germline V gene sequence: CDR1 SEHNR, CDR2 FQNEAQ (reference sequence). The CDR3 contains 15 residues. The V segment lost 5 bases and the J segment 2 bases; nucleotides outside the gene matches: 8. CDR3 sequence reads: CASSAQGQPNTEAFF. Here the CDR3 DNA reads TGTGCCAGCAGCGCCCAGGGACAGCCTAACACTGAAGCTTTCTTT.

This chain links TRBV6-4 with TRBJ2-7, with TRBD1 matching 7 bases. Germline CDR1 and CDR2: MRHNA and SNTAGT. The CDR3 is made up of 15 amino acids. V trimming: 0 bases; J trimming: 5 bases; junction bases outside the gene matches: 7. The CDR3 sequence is CASSDSMRGRDEQYF. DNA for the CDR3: TGTGCCAGCAGTGACTCGATGAGGGGGCGCGACGAGCAGTACTTC.

For the CDR3, the DNA is TGCGCCAGCAGCTTGGCCCTAGCGGGACCGAGTGAGCAGTACTTC. Translating it yields CASSLALAGPSEQYF. This chain links TRBV5-1 with TRBJ2-7; 9 positions match TRBD2. J was trimmed by 7 bases and V by 0 bases; bases with no gene match: 8. The CDR3 is made up of 15 amino acids. Germline V gene data show CDR1 as SGHRS and CDR2 as YFSETQ.